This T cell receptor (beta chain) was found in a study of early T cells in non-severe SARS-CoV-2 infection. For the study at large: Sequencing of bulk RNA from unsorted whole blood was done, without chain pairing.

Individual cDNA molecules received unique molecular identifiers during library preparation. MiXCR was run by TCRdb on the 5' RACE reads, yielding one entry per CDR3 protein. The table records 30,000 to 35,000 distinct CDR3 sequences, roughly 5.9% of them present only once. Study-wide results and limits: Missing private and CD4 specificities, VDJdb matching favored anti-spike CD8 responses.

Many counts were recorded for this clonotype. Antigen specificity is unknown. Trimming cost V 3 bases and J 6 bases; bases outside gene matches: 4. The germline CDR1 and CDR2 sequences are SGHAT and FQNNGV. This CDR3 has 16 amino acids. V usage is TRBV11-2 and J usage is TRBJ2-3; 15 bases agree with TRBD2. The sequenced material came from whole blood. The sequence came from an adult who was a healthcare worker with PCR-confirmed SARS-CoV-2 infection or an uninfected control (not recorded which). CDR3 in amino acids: CASSLGLAGGADTQYF. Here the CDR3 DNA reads TGTGCCAGCAGCTTGGGACTAGCGGGAGGTGCCGATACGCAGTATTTT.